This TCR beta chain was observed in a study of memory CD4+ T cells and cytomegalovirus serostatus. After removal of 6 bases from V and 6 bases from J, the junction contained 8 bases not matched to a gene. The CDR3 runs to 15 residues. Germline loops: CDR1 MNHNY, CDR2 SVGAGI (reference sequence). Per the original methods: After removing out-of-frame reads, millions of distinct TCRbeta sequences remained. Clones were sequenced by immunoSEQ multiplex PCR, and TCRdb holds only the in-frame ones, with some missing. V, J and clone size are those of that table, while D and trimming were read from the DNA. The sample lists about 50,000 clones; about three quarters were seen once. Single viable CD3+CD4+CD8-CD45RO+ cells were sorted as the memory CD4+ T cells.

Material for sequencing was memory CD4+ T cells from blood. The genes are TRBV6-6 and TRBJ1-6; TRBD1 agrees at 7 bases. This clonotype was sampled from an adult in good health and CMV-seronegative. The DNA of the CDR3 is TGTGCCAGCAGCCTAACCGGGACAGCTAATTCACCCCTCCACTTT. The encoded protein is CASSLTGTANSPLHF.